The entry below describes one TCR beta chain. This clonotype was picked up many times. Its antigen remains undetermined. Per-base qualities were not stored, and no clone one base away is much larger. The treatment or condition label, read with the paper, signifies: live attenuated yellow fever vaccine strain. Two biological replicates of bulk PBMCs were collected at each blood-draw timepoint. PBMCs were isolated from peripheral blood using a standard Ficoll-Paque protocol. RNA was extracted with TriZol from bulk PBMCs, CD4 and CD8 fractions, and dextramer-positive and dextramer-negative fractions. The data originate from a study of T cells after yellow fever vaccination (dated 2019 in TCRdb). For context, the study as a whole: The SMART-Seq v4 Ultra Low Input RNA kit was used to prepare libraries from fractions with low cell numbers. To follow T-cell clones before and after primary and booster YFV17D yellow fever vaccination, bulk TCR alpha and beta repertoires were sequenced over time. Two healthy male donors, one aged 18 to 29 and one aged 30 to 39 years, were included in the cohort. Blood was drawn at multiple timepoints before and after primary and secondary immunization, with bulk PBMC replicates and cell subsets isolated.

Here is what the overall study found, with its caveats: Because the study included only a couple of donors, the extent to which the findings can be generalized is limited. Because abundant contaminating clonotypes from the bulk population could be contained in FACS-sorted repertoires, computational filtering was required. A small fraction of clonotypes appeared in both the CD4 and CD8 compartments, likely as a result of convergent recombination. Most clones expanded after primary vaccination (almost 97% of CD4 and 80% to 90% of CD8) were re-detected after the booster, suggesting that broad memory maintenance occurred. Compared with the primary T-cell response, the secondary T-cell response was faster but weaker, reaching its peak on day 5 rather than on day 15.

V is cut back by 0 bases and J by 5 bases, with 10 bases in the junction unmatched. From cysteine to phenylalanine, the CDR3 is 18 amino acids long. Only the CDR3 DNA stays, 54 bases, in frame from base 1. CDR1 SGHAT and CDR2 FQNNGV were looked up in the germline V gene. TCR cDNA was made using 5'RACE template switching, a step that added a universal primer site and unique molecular identifiers. Priming for cDNA synthesis came from both the TCR alpha and TCR beta constant segments. Library amplification involved two PCR steps, and the second step added sample barcodes and sequencing adapters. Sequencing of libraries was performed on Illumina HiSeq 2500 (2x100 bp) or NovaSeq (2x150 bp). The original methods were these. Demultiplexing of reads and collapsing into UMI consensus sequences were performed with MIGEC, and V(D)J alignment was carried out with MiXCR. Vaccine-responding clonotypes were defined with edgeR using replicate PBMC samples, requiring FDR below 0.01 and a log2 fold change above 5 up to day 15. CD4 or CD8 identity was assigned to each bulk clonotype according to whether the clonotype was present at higher abundance in the sequenced CD4 repertoire or the sequenced CD8 repertoire. TCRdb reanalyzed the raw reads on its own, using fastp at Q25 for trimming and MiXCR for clone calling, and kept in-frame beta chains. One record per CDR3 amino acid sequence lists the most common genes and DNA. The V and J calls and clone size come from TCRdb's table, not from the authors' own analysis. The sample profile shows around 530,000 distinct CDR3 sequences; about a sixth of them were found once. 17% of the sample lies in the top ten.

The input for sequencing was PBMCs, taken 5 days after the first yellow fever vaccination. The origin of this receptor is a man aged 18 to 35 who received the YFV17D yellow fever vaccine. The sequence links TRBV11-2 to TRBJ1-6; TRBD1 lines up with 7 middle nucleotides. The CDR3 reads CASSLDSRQGGDNSPLHF. The bases are TGTGCCAGCAGCTTAGATTCCAGACAGGGTGGAGATAATTCACCCCTCCACTTT.